These 6 T cell receptor beta chains were sequenced from one sample in a study of T cell changes during pregnancy in multiple sclerosis. Profiling relied on immunoSEQ multiplex PCR, and the TCRdb table lists in-frame clones only, not all of them. The repertoire includes over 55,000 clones, roughly 87% of them detected once, and 2.5% to 3% sits in the top ten. The input for sequencing was peripheral blood, taken in the first trimester of pregnancy. The receptor set was obtained from a female donor with multiple sclerosis, enrolled in a pregnancy study.

As to this clone: Additional DNA sequences in this sample encode the identical CDR3. This rearrangement joins TRBV7-2 to TRBJ2-3; 7 bases are shared with TRBD2. The CDR3 consists of 14 residues. Germline V gene lookup returns CDR1 SGHTA and CDR2 FQGNSA. With 6 bases clipped from V and 2 bases from J, the junction kept 5 bases outside the gene matches. CDR3 residues: CASSPGLITDTQYF. In nucleotides, the CDR3 is TGTGCCAGCAGTCCGGGACTAATCACAGATACGCAGTATTTT.

The chain has TRBV30 and TRBJ1-2; 10 positions match TRBD1. The CDR3 contains 15 residues. With V trimmed by 4 bases and J by 2 bases, 7 bases remained unmatched. From germline, CDR1 is GTSNPN and CDR2 SVGIG (reference sequence). The CDR3 region has the DNA TGTGCCTGGAAACGATCGGGACAGGGGAACTATGGCTACACCTTC. Amino acid sequence: CAWKRSGQGNYGYTF.

The J gene is TRBJ1-2, the V gene TRBV10-1; 7 nucleotides agree with TRBD1. This CDR3 has 14 amino acids. Germline-derived CDR1 and CDR2 are WNHNN and SYGVQD (reference sequence). Trimming took 0 bases from V and 6 from J; bases not matched to a gene: 4. The CDR3 here is CASSESGRGNGYTF. CDR3 sequence (DNA): TGCGCCAGCAGTGAGTCGGGCAGGGGGAATGGCTACACCTTC.

V is TRBV19 and J is TRBJ1-2; D is perhaps TRBD1 (6 bases). The germline V gene encodes CDR1 LNHDA and CDR2 SQIVND (reference sequence). Trimming stripped 2 bases from V and 6 bases from J, with 16 bases between. This CDR3 contains 15 residues. In DNA, the CDR3 is TGTGCCAGTAGTATATTCGTAGGGGGGGTAGATGGCTACACCTTC. It translates to CASSIFVGGVDGYTF.

V gene TRBV19 combines with J gene TRBJ1-5; 8 nucleotides agree with TRBD1. V shed 4 bases and J 6 bases; nucleotides not matched to a gene: 8. CDR1 and CDR2 from the germline V gene are LNHDA and SQIVND (reference sequence). This CDR3 contains 15 residues. In DNA form, the CDR3 reads TGTGCCAGTAGTACCGGACAGGGTGGGAGTCAGCCCCAGCATTTT. Protein: CASSTGQGGSQPQHF.

The rearrangement uses TRBV6-6 and TRBJ1-6, with a possible D match to TRBD1 (6 bases). Looked up from germline, CDR1 is MNHNY and CDR2 is SVGAGI (reference sequence). The V gene lost 10 bases and the J gene lost 7 bases, with 17 bases spanning the gap. The CDR3 loop spans 14 amino acids. Written as DNA, the CDR3 is TGTGCCACCAATGGGGGCAGGGAGAATTCACCCCTCCACTTT. Translation: CATNGGRENSPLHF.